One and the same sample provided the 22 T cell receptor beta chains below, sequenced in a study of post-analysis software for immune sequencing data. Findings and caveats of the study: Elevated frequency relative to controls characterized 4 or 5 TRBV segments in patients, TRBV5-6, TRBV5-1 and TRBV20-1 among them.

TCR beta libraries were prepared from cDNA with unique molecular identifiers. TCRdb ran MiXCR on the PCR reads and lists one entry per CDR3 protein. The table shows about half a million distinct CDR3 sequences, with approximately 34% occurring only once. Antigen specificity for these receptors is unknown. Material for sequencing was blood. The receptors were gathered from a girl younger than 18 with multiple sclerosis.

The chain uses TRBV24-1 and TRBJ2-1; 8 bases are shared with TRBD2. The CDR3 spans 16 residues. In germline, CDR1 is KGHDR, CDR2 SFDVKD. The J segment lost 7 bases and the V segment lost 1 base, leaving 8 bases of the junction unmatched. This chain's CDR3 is CATSDLGSGVPNEQFF. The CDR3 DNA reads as TGTGCCACCAGTGATTTAGGTAGCGGGGTGCCTAATGAGCAGTTCTTC.

The CDR3 DNA reads TGTGCCAGCAGCGTAGAAGGGAAGGATGAGCAGTTCTTC. Encoded protein: CASSVEGKDEQFF. The chain couples TRBV9 to TRBJ2-1; D unclear. Germline V lookup: CDR1 SGDLS, CDR2 YYNGEE. The CDR3 runs 13 residues. Trimming left V 0 bases short and J 8 bases short, with 9 bases between. The full variable domain, in which reference TRBV9 and TRBJ2-1 provide the parts outside the CDR3, is DSGVTQTPKHLITATGQRVTLRCSPRSGDLSVYWYQQSLDQGLQFLIQYYNGEERAKGNILERFSAQQFPDLHSELNLSSLELGDSALYFCASSVEGKDEQFFGPGTRLTVL.

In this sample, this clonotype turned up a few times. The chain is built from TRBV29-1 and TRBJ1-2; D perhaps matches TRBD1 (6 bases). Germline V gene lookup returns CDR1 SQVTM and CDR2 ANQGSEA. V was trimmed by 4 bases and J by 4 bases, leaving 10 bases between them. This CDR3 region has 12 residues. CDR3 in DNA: TGCAGCGTTGTTAGGGGGGGCTATGGCTACACCTTC. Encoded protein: CSVVRGGYGYTF.

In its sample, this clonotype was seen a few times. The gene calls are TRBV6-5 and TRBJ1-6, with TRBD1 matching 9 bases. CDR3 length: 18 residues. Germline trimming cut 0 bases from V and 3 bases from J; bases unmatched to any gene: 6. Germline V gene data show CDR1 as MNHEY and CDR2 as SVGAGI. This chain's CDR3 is CASSYSLDRGVYNSPLHF. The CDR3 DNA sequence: TGTGCCAGCAGTTACTCGCTCGACAGGGGGGTCTATAATTCACCCCTCCACTTT.

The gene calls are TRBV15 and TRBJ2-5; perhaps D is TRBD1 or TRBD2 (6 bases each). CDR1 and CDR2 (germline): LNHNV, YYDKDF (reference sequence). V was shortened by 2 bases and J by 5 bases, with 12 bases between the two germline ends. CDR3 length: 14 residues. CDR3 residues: CATSRPTGRETQYF. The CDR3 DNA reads TGTGCCACCAGCAGACCTACAGGGAGGGAGACCCAGTACTTC.

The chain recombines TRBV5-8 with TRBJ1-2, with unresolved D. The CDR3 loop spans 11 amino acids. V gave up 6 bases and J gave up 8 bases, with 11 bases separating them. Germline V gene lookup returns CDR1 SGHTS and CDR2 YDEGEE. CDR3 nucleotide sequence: TGTGCCAGCAATTTGGCTCGGGGCTACACCTTC. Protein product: CASNLARGYTF.

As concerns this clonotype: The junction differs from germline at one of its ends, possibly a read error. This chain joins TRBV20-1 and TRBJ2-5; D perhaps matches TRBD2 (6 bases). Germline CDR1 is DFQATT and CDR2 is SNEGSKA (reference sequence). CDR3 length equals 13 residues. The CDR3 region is CSARRDSGETRYF. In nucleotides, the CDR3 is TGCAGTGCTAGACGGGACTCTGGAGAGACCCGGTACTTC.

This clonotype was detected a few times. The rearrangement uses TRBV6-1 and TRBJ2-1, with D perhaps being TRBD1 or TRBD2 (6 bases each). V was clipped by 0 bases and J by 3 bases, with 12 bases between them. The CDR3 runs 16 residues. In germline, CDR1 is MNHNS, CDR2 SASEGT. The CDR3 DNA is TGTGCCAGCAGTGAAGCTTCCGGGGGCGTCTACAATGAGCAGTTCTTC. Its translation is CASSEASGGVYNEQFF.

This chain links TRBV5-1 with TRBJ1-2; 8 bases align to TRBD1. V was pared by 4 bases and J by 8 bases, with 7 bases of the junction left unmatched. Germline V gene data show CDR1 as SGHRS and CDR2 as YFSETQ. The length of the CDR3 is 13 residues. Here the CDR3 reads CASSADRESGYTF. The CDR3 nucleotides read TGCGCCAGCAGCGCGGACAGGGAGAGCGGCTACACCTTC.

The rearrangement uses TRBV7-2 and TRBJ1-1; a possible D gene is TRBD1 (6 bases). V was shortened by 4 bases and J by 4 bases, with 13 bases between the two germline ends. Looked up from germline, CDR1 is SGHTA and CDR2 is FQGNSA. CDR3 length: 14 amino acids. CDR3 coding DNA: TGTGCCAGCAGCTATACAGGGAGGGGCACTGAAGCTTTCTTT. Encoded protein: CASSYTGRGTEAFF.

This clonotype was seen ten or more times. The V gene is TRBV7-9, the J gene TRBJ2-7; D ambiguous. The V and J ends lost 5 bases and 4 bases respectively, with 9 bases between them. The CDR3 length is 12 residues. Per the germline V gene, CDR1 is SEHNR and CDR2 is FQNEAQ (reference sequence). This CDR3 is CASSLRDYEQYF. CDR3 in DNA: TGTGCCAGCAGCCTACGAGATTACGAGCAGTACTTC.

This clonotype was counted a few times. CDR3 bases: TGTGCCAGCAGCCGAACTACCGCGGGCGCGCAGTATTTT. Translating gives CASSRTTAGAQYF. The chain couples TRBV6-2 or TRBV6-3 to TRBJ2-3; tentatively, D is TRBD2 (5 bases). Deletions cut 6 bases from V and 10 bases from J, with 17 bases between. The CDR3 is 13 residues long. The germline CDR1 and CDR2 sequences are MNHEY and SVGEGT.

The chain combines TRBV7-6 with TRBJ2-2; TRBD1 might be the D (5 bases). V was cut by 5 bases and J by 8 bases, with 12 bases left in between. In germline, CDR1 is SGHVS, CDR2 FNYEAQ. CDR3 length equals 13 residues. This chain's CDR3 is CASSPRVRGELFF. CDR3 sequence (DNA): TGTGCCAGCAGCCCCAGGGTTAGAGGGGAGCTGTTTTTT.

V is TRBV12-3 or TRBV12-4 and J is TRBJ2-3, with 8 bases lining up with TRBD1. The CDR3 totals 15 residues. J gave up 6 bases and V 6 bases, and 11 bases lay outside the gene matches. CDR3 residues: CASRTGQVLRDTQYF. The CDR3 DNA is TGTGCCAGCAGGACGGGACAGGTATTAAGGGATACGCAGTATTTT.

This chain's CDR3 is CASSSPGSQETQYF. DNA for the CDR3: TGTGCCAGCAGTTCGCCGGGGAGCCAAGAGACCCAGTACTTC. V and J are TRBV25-1 and TRBJ2-5, with D maybe TRBD2 (5 bases). CDR1 is MGHDK, CDR2 SYGVNS, per germline. The V end lost 5 bases, the J end lost 1 base, and 11 bases lay between the germline ends. This CDR3 contains 14 residues.

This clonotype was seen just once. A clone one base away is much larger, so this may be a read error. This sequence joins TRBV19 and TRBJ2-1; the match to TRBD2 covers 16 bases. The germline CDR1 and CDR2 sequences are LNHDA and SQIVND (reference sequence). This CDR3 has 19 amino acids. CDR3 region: CASSKGLAGGPGSNNEQFF. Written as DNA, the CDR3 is TGTGCCAGTAGTAAGGGACTAGCGGGGGGGCCTGGCTCCAACAATGAGCAGTTCTTC. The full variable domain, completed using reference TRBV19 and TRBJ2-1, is DGGITQSPKYLFRKEGQNVTLSCEQNLNHDAMYWYRQDPGQGLRLIYYSQIVNDFQKGDIAEGYSVSREKKESFPLTVTSAQKNPTAFYLCASSKGLAGGPGSNNEQFFGPGTRLTVL.

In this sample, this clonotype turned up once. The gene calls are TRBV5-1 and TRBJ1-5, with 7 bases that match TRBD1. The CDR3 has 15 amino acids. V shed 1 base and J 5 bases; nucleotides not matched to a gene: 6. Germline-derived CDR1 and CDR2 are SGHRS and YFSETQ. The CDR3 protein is CASSLRPGQDQPQHF. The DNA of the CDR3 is TGCGCCAGCAGCTTGCGCCCTGGACAGGATCAGCCCCAGCATTTT.

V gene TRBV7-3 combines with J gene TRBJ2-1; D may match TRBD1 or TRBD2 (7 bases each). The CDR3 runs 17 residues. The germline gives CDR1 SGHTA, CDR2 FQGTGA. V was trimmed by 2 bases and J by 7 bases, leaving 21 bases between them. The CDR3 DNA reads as TGTGCCAGCAGCTTAGAGGTGGGCAGGGGGGGACGAAATGAGCAGTTCTTC. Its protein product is CASSLEVGRGGRNEQFF.

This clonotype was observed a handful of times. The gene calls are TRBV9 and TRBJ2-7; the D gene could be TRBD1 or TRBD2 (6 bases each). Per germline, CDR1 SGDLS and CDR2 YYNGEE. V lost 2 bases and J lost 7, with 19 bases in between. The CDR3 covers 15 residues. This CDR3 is CASSVIRGRINEQYF. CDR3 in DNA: TGTGCCAGCAGCGTCATCCGGGGGCGAATCAATGAGCAGTACTTC.

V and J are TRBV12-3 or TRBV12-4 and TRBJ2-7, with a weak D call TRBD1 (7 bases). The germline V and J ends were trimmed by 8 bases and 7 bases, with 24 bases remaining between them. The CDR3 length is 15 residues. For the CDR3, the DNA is TGTGCCAGCGGGGAGGACAGGCTCCTTTACAATGAGCAGTACTTC. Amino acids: CASGEDRLLYNEQYF.

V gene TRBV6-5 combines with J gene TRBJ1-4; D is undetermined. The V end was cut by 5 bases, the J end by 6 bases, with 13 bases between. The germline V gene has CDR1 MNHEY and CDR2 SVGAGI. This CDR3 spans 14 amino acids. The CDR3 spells CASSRHRGDEKLFF. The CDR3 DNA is TGTGCCAGCAGTCGCCACCGGGGAGATGAAAAACTGTTTTTT.

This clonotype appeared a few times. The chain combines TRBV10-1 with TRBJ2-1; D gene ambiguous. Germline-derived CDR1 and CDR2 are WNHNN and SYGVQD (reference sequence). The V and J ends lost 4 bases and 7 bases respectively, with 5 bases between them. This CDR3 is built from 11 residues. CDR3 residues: CASSGVNEQFF. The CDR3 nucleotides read TGCGCCAGCAGTGGGGTGAATGAGCAGTTCTTC.